This T cell receptor beta chain originates from a study of cytomegalovirus exposure and HLA in healthy donors. Study information: Among the 400 or so donors who were genotyped, about 80% fell in the genetic ancestry cluster that is associated with self-reported Caucasian donors. Broader study findings: Cytomegalovirus status was reportedly diagnosed by the classifier with high specificity and sensitivity. Information on immune exposure was restricted to one variable (CMV serostatus). Within an earlier analysis, most TCR beta V segments proved productive either about 87% or about 30% of the time.

PCR was performed using 60 Vbeta and 13 Jbeta primers. Sequenced by immunoSEQ multiplex PCR; TCRdb stores in-frame clones only, minus some. This table has under 150,000 clones, about 61% appearing once. This clone has only one observation. Its target is not known. The receptor was isolated from a middle-aged woman in good health and CMV-seronegative. Material: PBMCs.

The CDR3 DNA is TGTGCCAGAAGCGATGTGACAGGGCTGAACACTGAAGCTTTCTTT. This codes for CARSDVTGLNTEAFF. The chain is built from TRBV19 and TRBJ1-1, with 7 bases lining up with TRBD1. V was pared by 9 bases and J by 0 bases, with 10 bases of the junction left unmatched. Germline CDR1 is LNHDA and CDR2 is SQIVND (reference sequence). The length of the CDR3 is 15 residues.